This T cell receptor beta chain was documented in a study of shared clonotypes between healthy human individuals (dated by TCRdb to the early 2020s). Regarding the study in general: Three men and two women, aged 18 to 49 years, made up the cohort. Different laboratories and diverse techniques were used to prepare libraries and sequence TCR repertoires, to increase sequencing depth and limit assay-specific biases. For each donor, CD4 naive and CD4 memory were each run on three plates, CD8 naive on two plates, and CD8 memory on one plate. Blood TCR repertoires of a handful of healthy adults were deeply sequenced to estimate repertoire size and the extent of clonotype sharing between individuals. Leukapheresis yielded between about 0.85 and 9.5 billion PBMCs per donor.

V is trimmed back by 3 bases and J by 4 bases, and the junction contains 13 bases that no gene match accounts for. The CDR3 runs 18 amino acids, cysteine and phenylalanine included. This entry keeps only the CDR3 DNA: 54 bases, framed from base 1. CDR1 and CDR2 are read off the germline V gene (reference sequence) as LNHDA and SQIVND. Using the deep immunoSEQ assay, multiplex PCR amplified TCR CDR3 regions from genomic DNA. Extracted genomic DNA from each cell subset was distributed evenly across all wells of several immunoSEQ 96-well plates, and each plate was treated as a replicate. Each replicate PCR for sorted subsets received approximately 200 ng genomic DNA, equal to about 30,000 T cell genomes. The purified libraries were quantified using a Qubit 3.0 fluorometer, sized with a Bioanalyzer 2100, and then quantified again using the KAPA Library Quantification kit. Every immunoSEQ 96-well plate was sequenced on a dedicated single-read 150-cycle Illumina NextSeq 550 flow cell. The study's processing was this. The immunoSEQ output contained only junctional sequences without quality scores, so filtering could not match that applied to full-length reads. To assign V/J genes and CDR3, sequences were annotated against IMGT germline references using PyIR, a Python wrapper for IgBLAST v1.9. Reads were filtered out if the reads had weak V/J assignments (E-value above 1e-6), no CDR3, stop codons, out-of-frame junctions, or ambiguous translated residues. A V3J clonotype was defined by an identical inferred V gene, J gene, and CDR3 amino acid sequence. The percentage overlap between two repertoires was calculated by dividing the number of shared unique clonotypes by the size of the smaller repertoire. RTK rarefaction, the Chao1 estimator, and Recon v2.1 estimates of unobserved clonotypes were used to assess repertoire richness. Generation probabilities for all TCRbeta clonotypes obtained by the gDNA method from several donors were computed using OLGA. This immuneACCESS table, as held by TCRdb, lists in-frame sequences with V and J called but not all clones. Of the missing ones, under half trace to an unresolved V gene in checked studies; the others have no known cause. V, J and clone size were drawn from that table, and D and trimming were deduced from the DNA. Here the sample has about 640,000 clones; 72% occur a single time. Around 2% of the sample rests with the top ten.

Notes on this clone: It has no known antigen specificity. Base-call qualities are not available, and no considerably larger clone is one nucleotide away.

Donors were healthy HIV-negative adults with no recently reported acute infections or vaccinations. All donors were Caucasian adults living in Nashville, Tennessee, USA. Magnetic negative selection was used to enrich CD4+ T cells, after which naive cells were positively selected on CD45RA and the negative fraction became the memory subset. Blood was obtained by leukapheresis, after which PBMCs were separated by Ficoll-Histopaque density gradient centrifugation and cryopreserved in liquid nitrogen vapor phase. Analytical flow cytometry was used to check the purity and quantity of every magnetically sorted T cell population. Genomic DNA was isolated from every sorted fraction and measured by UV absorbance on a Nanodrop 2000c. General findings and caveats noted by the study authors: Pairwise subsampling indicated that sequencing depth was expected to affect the degree of clonotype sharing among donors. Roughly 5% of naive CD4, 3% to 3.5% of naive CD8, approximately 2% of memory CD4, and 0.35% to 0.4% of memory CD8 clonotypes were shared across a few donors. Compared with non-shared clonotypes, clonotypes shared by all four sorted-subset donors had higher generation probabilities. Even with the large sequencing depth, rarefaction of the sorted-subset datasets indicated that sequencing was incomplete. Larger estimated clonotype richness was generally found for naive subsets than for memory subsets. Sampling was restricted to blood, and TCR repertoires in tissue are likely to differ from TCR repertoires in blood. The genetic and exposure-history diversity represented was limited by the small number of donors.

The material sequenced was memory CD4+ T cells sorted from blood. The cell subset or site label for this specimen denotes: CD45RA-negative fraction. This TCR came from a woman aged 25 to 45 in good health. The chain uses TRBV19 and TRBJ1-3; TRBD1 lines up with 9 middle nucleotides. The CDR3 amino acid sequence is: CASSMRGQGTVDGNTIYF. The sequenced DNA: TGTGCCAGTAGTATGAGGGGACAGGGAACGGTCGACGGAAACACCATATATTTT.